One sample yielded the 4 T cell receptor beta chains listed below, sequenced in a study of T cell responses to AZD1222 COVID-19 vaccine. Assay: immunoSEQ multiplex PCR; the TCRdb copy retains only in-frame clones and omits some. The profile shows approximately 160,000 clones, around 92% of them singletons. The starting material was peripheral blood, obtained on day 0 of AZD1222 vaccination. These receptors originate from an adult in good health.

CDR3 region: CASSLRAGQGTRDEQFF. For the CDR3, the DNA is TGTGCCAGCAGCCTACGGGCGGGACAGGGGACGAGGGATGAGCAGTTCTTC. The V and J genes are TRBV7-3 and TRBJ2-1; 10 bases agree with TRBD1. The CDR3 has 17 amino acids. With V trimmed by 5 bases and J by 8 bases, 15 bases remained unmatched. Germline V CDR1 and CDR2: SGHTA, FQGTGA. The full variable domain, its missing parts supplied by reference TRBV7-3 and TRBJ2-1, is GAGVSQTPSNKVTEKGKYVELRCDPISGHTALYWYRQSLGQGPEFLIYFQGTGAADDSGLPNDRFFAVRPEGSVSTLKIQRTERGDSAVYLCASSLRAGQGTRDEQFFGPGTRLTVL.

The chain couples TRBV12-3 or TRBV12-4 to TRBJ2-1; D not resolved. The length of the CDR3 is 12 residues. V dropped 3 bases and J dropped 6 bases, with 6 bases sitting between them. CDR3 amino acids: CASSFVRNEQFF. As DNA, the CDR3 is TGTGCCAGCAGTTTTGTGCGCAATGAGCAGTTCTTC.

The chain recombines TRBV10-3 with TRBJ2-2; 7 bases are a match to TRBD1. Unmatched junction bases numbered 8, after V lost 6 bases and J lost 4 bases. The germline CDR1 and CDR2 sequences are ENHRY and SYGVKD. The CDR3 length is 15 residues. This CDR3 reads CAIRDRERGTGELFF. As DNA, the CDR3 is TGTGCCATCAGAGACAGGGAAAGGGGCACCGGGGAGCTGTTTTTT.

This chain uses TRBV4-2 with TRBJ1-2, with TRBD1 as a possible D gene (5 bases). CDR3 length: 14 residues. Germline loops: CDR1 LGHNA, CDR2 YNFKEQ. Trimming took 1 base from V and 6 from J, leaving 12 bases between them. CDR3 region: CASSQVTVWHGYTF. The CDR3 DNA reads as TGTGCCAGCAGCCAAGTGACAGTTTGGCATGGCTACACCTTC.